Detailed here is one T cell receptor beta chain. This specimen belongs to a study of blood T cell repertoires in COVID-19. Study summary: The origin of the acute and convalescent COVID-19 samples was the United States, Italy and Spain.

The trim removed 3 bases at V and 4 bases at J, leaving 4 bases unmatched. Per germline, CDR1 SGHTA and CDR2 FQGNSA. The CDR3 spans 15 residues. Recruitment covered 25 or so US areas and drew participants whose ages spanned roughly 18 to 100 years. Donors were grouped by their self-reported clinical history. Exposed volunteers were people who met a COVID-19 case within 2 weeks before study entry. The method was immunoSEQ multiplex PCR; TCRdb's version includes in-frame clones alone and lacks a portion of them. The repertoire holds 350,000 to 500,000 clones, with around nine tenths as singletons. The receptor comes from a woman aged 18-29 years who had been exposed to COVID-19. Material: PBMCs or T cells enriched from blood (not recorded which). V is TRBV7-2 and J is TRBJ2-3; TRBD2 matches 10 bases. CDR3 in amino acids: CASSFRLAGADTQYF. The DNA for the CDR3 is TGTGCCAGCAGCTTTCGACTAGCGGGTGCAGATACGCAGTATTTT.